This is a list of T cell receptor beta chains from one sample in a study of blood T cells in healthy people across ages. Each CDR3 protein gets one entry after TCRdb re-called the 5' RACE reads with MiXCR. The table has 800,000 to 950,000 distinct CDR3 sequences, around 29% seen once. The data also belong to a second study, concerning T cells of mothers and their children.

Sequencing used blood. Receptor source: a woman aged 40 to 50 in good health. Both conserved end residues are part of each CDR3. The D gene is left open where the match is weak. The size field is filled for only some rows; it gives once, few, many or a size class.

j_call: TRBJ1-1; d_call: .; v_call: TRBV27; clone_size: few; cdr3_aa: CASGDSRVLKAFF; cdr3_nt: TGTGCCAGCGGGGATTCTCGGGTTCTCAAAGCTTTCTTT
j_call: TRBJ2-1; d_call: .; v_call: TRBV7-9; clone_size: few; cdr3_aa: CASSLGLGTYNEQFF; cdr3_nt: TGTGCCAGCAGCTTAGGGCTCGGAACCTACAATGAGCAGTTCTTC
j_call: TRBJ2-7; d_call: .; v_call: TRBV7-6; clone_size: many; cdr3_aa: CASSPGTTDYEQYF; cdr3_nt: TGTGCCAGCAGCCCCGGGACCACTGACTACGAGCAGTACTTC
j_call: TRBJ1-2; d_call: .; v_call: TRBV20-1; clone_size: few; cdr3_aa: CSASDGGGYTF; cdr3_nt: TGCAGTGCTAGTGACGGGGGAGGCTACACCTTC
j_call: TRBJ2-7; d_call: .; v_call: TRBV5-1; clone_size: many; cdr3_aa: CASSFNLYEQYF; cdr3_nt: TGCGCCAGCAGCTTCAACCTCTACGAGCAGTACTTC
j_call: TRBJ1-4; d_call: .; v_call: TRBV12-3/TRBV12-4; clone_size: .; cdr3_aa: CASSPLVGQLFF; cdr3_nt: TGTGCCAGCAGTCCCCTGGTGGGACAACTGTTTTTT
j_call: TRBJ1-2; d_call: .; v_call: TRBV10-3; clone_size: .; cdr3_aa: CAISEQVDYGYTF; cdr3_nt: TGTGCCATCAGTGAGCAGGTAGACTATGGCTACACCTTC
j_call: TRBJ2-5; d_call: .; v_call: TRBV12-3/TRBV12-4; clone_size: few; cdr3_aa: CASRTRLQETQYF; cdr3_nt: TGTGCCAGCAGAACTCGACTCCAAGAGACCCAGTACTTC
j_call: TRBJ1-5; d_call: .; v_call: TRBV2; clone_size: .; cdr3_aa: CASRPGPNQPQHF; cdr3_nt: TGTGCCAGCAGACCGGGGCCCAATCAGCCCCAGCATTTT
j_call: TRBJ2-1; d_call: .; v_call: TRBV11-2; clone_size: .; cdr3_aa: CASSPGWANEQFF; cdr3_nt: TGTGCCAGCAGCCCCGGGTGGGCTAATGAGCAGTTCTTC
j_call: TRBJ2-7; d_call: .; v_call: TRBV5-1; clone_size: few; cdr3_aa: CASSSGLMDEQYF; cdr3_nt: TGCGCCAGCAGTTCGGGGTTGATGGACGAGCAGTACTTC
j_call: TRBJ2-1; d_call: .; v_call: TRBV6-6; clone_size: .; cdr3_aa: CASSYGGLRGTSVGEQFF; cdr3_nt: TGTGCCAGCAGTTACGGGGGGCTCAGGGGAACGTCGGTGGGTGAGCAGTTCTTC
j_call: TRBJ1-2; d_call: .; v_call: TRBV3-1; clone_size: many; cdr3_aa: CASSQEGAGGYTF; cdr3_nt: TGTGCCAGCAGCCAAGAGGGGGCAGGGGGCTACACCTTC
j_call: TRBJ2-1; d_call: TRBD2; v_call: TRBV7-2; clone_size: few; cdr3_aa: CASSPRPPGGSYNEQFF; cdr3_nt: TGTGCCAGCAGCCCCCGACCCCCGGGAGGCTCCTACAATGAGCAGTTCTTC
j_call: TRBJ1-1; d_call: .; v_call: TRBV5-1; clone_size: few; cdr3_aa: CASARPGNTEAFF; cdr3_nt: TGCGCCAGCGCCCGTCCAGGGAACACTGAAGCTTTCTTT
j_call: TRBJ2-5; d_call: .; v_call: TRBV21-1; clone_size: .; cdr3_aa: CATRTDQETQYF; cdr3_nt: TGTGCCACTCGGACAGATCAAGAGACCCAGTACTTC
j_call: TRBJ2-6; d_call: .; v_call: TRBV12-3/TRBV12-4; clone_size: .; cdr3_aa: CASSHDSSGADVLTF; cdr3_nt: TGTGCCAGCAGTCACGACAGCTCTGGGGCCGACGTCCTGACTTTC
j_call: TRBJ1-6; d_call: TRBD1; v_call: TRBV6-5; clone_size: few; cdr3_aa: CASSYSTGGNSPLHF; cdr3_nt: TGTGCCAGCAGTTACTCGACAGGGGGAAATTCACCCCTCCACTTT
j_call: TRBJ1-3; d_call: .; v_call: TRBV5-5; clone_size: once; cdr3_aa: CASSFGGARNTIYF; cdr3_nt: TGTGCCAGCAGCTTCGGTGGAGCTAGAAACACCATATATTTT
j_call: TRBJ2-1; d_call: .; v_call: TRBV6-1; clone_size: few; cdr3_aa: CASSVGIFNEQFF; cdr3_nt: TGTGCCAGCAGTGTCGGGATATTCAATGAGCAGTTCTTC
j_call: TRBJ1-1; d_call: .; v_call: TRBV4-1; clone_size: few; cdr3_aa: CASSHLGASEAFF; cdr3_nt: TGCGCCAGCAGCCACCTGGGTGCATCTGAAGCTTTCTTT
j_call: TRBJ1-2; d_call: .; v_call: TRBV7-2; clone_size: few; cdr3_aa: CASSLLGYTF; cdr3_nt: TGTGCCAGCAGCTTACTTGGCTACACCTTC
j_call: TRBJ2-1; d_call: .; v_call: TRBV4-3; clone_size: many; cdr3_aa: CASSQERFSAYNEQFF; cdr3_nt: TGCGCCAGCAGCCAAGAGCGGTTTTCTGCCTACAATGAGCAGTTCTTC
j_call: TRBJ2-1; d_call: TRBD1; v_call: TRBV7-7; clone_size: few; cdr3_aa: CASSRDSGGEQFF; cdr3_nt: TGTGCTAGCAGCCGGGACAGCGGCGGTGAGCAGTTCTTC
j_call: TRBJ2-3; d_call: .; v_call: TRBV3-1; clone_size: .; cdr3_aa: CASSHPQGPDTQYF; cdr3_nt: TGTGCCAGCAGCCACCCACAGGGACCAGATACGCAGTATTTT
j_call: TRBJ1-2; d_call: .; v_call: TRBV12-3/TRBV12-4; clone_size: many; cdr3_aa: CASSFRWPDTYGYTF; cdr3_nt: TGTGCCAGCAGTTTCCGGTGGCCAGATACCTATGGCTACACCTTC
j_call: TRBJ2-2; d_call: TRBD1; v_call: TRBV20-1; clone_size: .; cdr3_aa: CSAYGQGRIGELFF; cdr3_nt: TGCAGTGCTTATGGACAGGGAAGGATCGGGGAGCTGTTTTTT
j_call: TRBJ1-6; d_call: .; v_call: TRBV20-1; clone_size: .; cdr3_aa: CSARVTGYSYNSPLHF; cdr3_nt: TGCAGTGCTAGAGTAACAGGGTATTCCTATAATTCACCCCTCCACTTT
j_call: TRBJ1-2; d_call: TRBD1; v_call: TRBV18; clone_size: few; cdr3_aa: CASSPREGQPYGYTF; cdr3_nt: TGTGCCAGCTCACCGCGAGAGGGACAGCCCTATGGCTACACCTTC
j_call: TRBJ1-4; d_call: TRBD1; v_call: TRBV29-1; clone_size: once; cdr3_aa: CSVGPGTGAYEKLFF; cdr3_nt: TGCAGCGTCGGTCCCGGGACAGGGGCATATGAAAAACTGTTTTTT
j_call: TRBJ2-1; d_call: TRBD2; v_call: TRBV10-3; clone_size: many; cdr3_aa: CAISSGESSYNEQFF; cdr3_nt: TGTGCCATCTCTAGCGGGGAAAGCTCCTACAATGAGCAGTTCTTC
j_call: TRBJ1-2; d_call: TRBD1; v_call: TRBV12-3/TRBV12-4; clone_size: .; cdr3_aa: CASSLLGTGVSNYGYTF; cdr3_nt: TGTGCCAGCAGTTTATTAGGGACAGGGGTCTCCAACTATGGCTACACCTTC
j_call: TRBJ2-7; d_call: .; v_call: TRBV7-8; clone_size: many; cdr3_aa: CASSREVGTPKSSYEQYF; cdr3_nt: TGTGCCAGCAGCAGAGAGGTCGGGACACCTAAGAGCTCCTACGAGCAGTACTTC
j_call: TRBJ2-3; d_call: TRBD1; v_call: TRBV20-1; clone_size: many; cdr3_aa: CSAREGQGTDTQYF; cdr3_nt: TGCAGTGCTAGAGAAGGACAGGGGACAGATACGCAGTATTTT
j_call: TRBJ2-1; d_call: .; v_call: TRBV20-1; clone_size: few; cdr3_aa: CSARGQAFRSYNEQFF; cdr3_nt: TGCAGTGCTAGAGGGCAAGCGTTTAGATCCTACAATGAGCAGTTCTTC
j_call: TRBJ2-7; d_call: TRBD2; v_call: TRBV13; clone_size: many; cdr3_aa: CASSSRVGRGDSYEQYF; cdr3_nt: TGTGCCAGCAGCTCCAGGGTGGGGCGGGGGGATTCTTACGAGCAGTACTTC
j_call: TRBJ2-7; d_call: .; v_call: TRBV29-1; clone_size: .; cdr3_aa: CSVEGPSYEQYF; cdr3_nt: TGCAGCGTCGAGGGGCCTTCCTACGAGCAGTACTTC
j_call: TRBJ1-1; d_call: .; v_call: TRBV9; clone_size: few; cdr3_aa: CASSVDQPGPGGTEAFF; cdr3_nt: TGTGCCAGCAGCGTCGATCAGCCGGGCCCCGGAGGCACTGAAGCTTTCTTT
j_call: TRBJ1-2; d_call: .; v_call: TRBV20-1; clone_size: many; cdr3_aa: CSARGRASGGYTF; cdr3_nt: TGCAGTGCTAGAGGGAGGGCCTCCGGAGGCTACACCTTC
j_call: TRBJ2-1; d_call: TRBD1; v_call: TRBV2; clone_size: few; cdr3_aa: CASSKGTGRMSEQFF; cdr3_nt: TGTGCCAGCAGCAAAGGGACAGGGAGGATGAGTGAGCAGTTCTTC
j_call: TRBJ2-1; d_call: .; v_call: TRBV5-1; clone_size: few; cdr3_aa: CASSSLIRSYNEQFF; cdr3_nt: TGCGCCAGCAGCTCCCTTATACGCTCCTACAATGAGCAGTTCTTC
j_call: TRBJ1-2; d_call: TRBD1; v_call: TRBV7-9; clone_size: .; cdr3_aa: CASSRGTGDFYGYTF; cdr3_nt: TGTGCCAGCAGCCGGGGGACAGGGGACTTCTATGGCTACACCTTC
j_call: TRBJ1-5; d_call: .; v_call: TRBV20-1; clone_size: .; cdr3_aa: CSATNTDQPQHF; cdr3_nt: TGCAGTGCTACGAACACTGATCAGCCCCAGCATTTT